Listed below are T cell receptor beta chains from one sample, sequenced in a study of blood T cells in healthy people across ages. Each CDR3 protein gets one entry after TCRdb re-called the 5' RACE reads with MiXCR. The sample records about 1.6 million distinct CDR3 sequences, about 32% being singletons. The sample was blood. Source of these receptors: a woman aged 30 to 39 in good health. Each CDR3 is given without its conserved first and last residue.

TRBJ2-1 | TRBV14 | ASSQFSGTGLNEQF
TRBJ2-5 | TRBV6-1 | ASPPAETQY
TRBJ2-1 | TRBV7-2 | ASSLEGGGGGLYNEQF
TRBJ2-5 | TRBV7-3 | ASSLGVAGVPWETQY
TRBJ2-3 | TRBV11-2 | TSSLIAGGPDTQY
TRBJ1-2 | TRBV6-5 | ASSYIQGYGYT
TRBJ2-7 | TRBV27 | ASSFSWSSYEQY
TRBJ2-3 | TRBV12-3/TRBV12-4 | ASSRGGLVRTDTQY
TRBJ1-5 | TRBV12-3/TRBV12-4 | ASSLSGGRQPQH
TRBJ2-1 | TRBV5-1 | ASSLGQSINEQF
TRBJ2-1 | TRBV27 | ASSAGGGFYNEQF
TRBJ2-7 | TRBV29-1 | SGRDSSYEQY
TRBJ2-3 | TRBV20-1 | SARGAEHTDTQY
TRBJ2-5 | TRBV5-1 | ASSLDRLETQY
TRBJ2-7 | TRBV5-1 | ASSLGPTGGSYEQY
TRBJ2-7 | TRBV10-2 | ASQYIIFSYEQY
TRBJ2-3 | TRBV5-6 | ASSQGPPDTQY
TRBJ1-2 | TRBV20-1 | SPRMAGYGYT
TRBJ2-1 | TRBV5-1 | ASSSVGGTYNEQF
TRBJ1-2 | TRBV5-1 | ASSLAARRAGTTNYGYT